This T cell receptor beta chain was observed in a study of T cell responses to AZD1222 COVID-19 vaccine. Using immunoSEQ multiplex PCR, the repertoire was profiled, and TCRdb retains in-frame clones only, with some absent. Counted here are about 110,000 clones, under 90% occurring once; the ten biggest clones make up over 4.5%. Concerning this clone: Its antigen is not known.

Trimming took 6 bases from V and 0 from J, leaving 6 bases between them. Germline assignment: CDR1 SGHAT and CDR2 FQNNGV. This CDR3 contains 13 residues. Regarding the study as a whole: Among AZD1222 vaccinees, only 5 to 7 were seropositive at baseline. Regions 160-218 and 743-854 held dominance among vaccine-associated CD4 TCRs, which spanned spike. Increased Spike-specific TCR breadth and depth were observed after two AZD1222 doses. Clonal diversity may have been underestimated, and the donors were mostly white British, with more females than males.

This clonotype originated in an adult in good health. The chain joins TRBV11-2 to TRBJ1-3; the D is unclear. The material was peripheral blood, obtained on day 0 of AZD1222 vaccination. The CDR3 DNA reads TGTGCCAGCAGGGACCACTCTGGAAACACCATATATTTT. Translating it yields CASRDHSGNTIYF.